A selection of T cell receptor beta chains follows, all from one sample in a study of neurological immune-mediated disorders. TCRdb re-called the 5' RACE reads with MiXCR, one entry per CDR3 protein. The data contain just over 50,000 distinct CDR3 sequences, about 3.5% of them singletons. The sample consisted of PBMCs. All receptors derive from a man aged 35-49 years with multiple sclerosis. Each CDR3 is given with its conserved first and last residue. A D gene is named only where the DNA matches it firmly. Part of the rows lack a size; the others show once, few, many or a class for expanded clones.

CASSFRVAGELFF TGTGCCAGCAGTTTTCGAGTCGCCGGGGAGCTGTTTTTT TRBJ2-2 many - TRBV12-3/TRBV12-4
CSALPRTEQETQYF TGCAGTGCTTTACCTCGGACAGAACAAGAGACCCAGTACTTC TRBJ2-5 many - TRBV20-1
CSATGTSSGNTDTQYF TGCAGTGCTACCGGGACTAGTAGCGGCAACACAGATACGCAGTATTTT TRBJ2-3 - TRBD2 TRBV20-1
CASSFPWGTSSHNEQFF TGTGCCAGCAGCTTCCCCTGGGGGACTAGCTCTCACAATGAGCAGTTCTTC TRBJ2-1 many TRBD2 TRBV5-5
CASSLVPGNSGNTIYF TGCGCCAGCAGCTTGGTACCAGGCAACTCTGGAAACACCATATATTTT TRBJ1-3 many - TRBV5-1
CSARDGPGEKLFF TGCAGTGCTAGAGATGGGCCAGGTGAAAAACTGTTTTTT TRBJ1-4 many - TRBV20-1
CASEEGLNTEAFF TGTGCCAGCGAGGAGGGCCTGAACACTGAAGCTTTCTTT TRBJ1-1 many - TRBV5-5
CSASPPLGRGSYEQYF TGCAGTGCTAGTCCACCCCTCGGGAGGGGCTCCTACGAGCAGTACTTC TRBJ2-7 many TRBD2 TRBV20-1
CASTPLAGGPNEQFF TGCGCCAGCACGCCTCTAGCGGGGGGGCCCAATGAGCAGTTCTTC TRBJ2-1 many TRBD2 TRBV5-1
CASSLNRGVTEAFF TGTGCCAGCAGTTTAAATAGGGGGGTCACTGAAGCTTTCTTT TRBJ1-1 many - TRBV27
CASSSGLAPGELFF TGTGCCAGCAGCTCCGGCCTAGCGCCCGGGGAGCTGTTTTTT TRBJ2-2 many - TRBV7-6
CSARDLSGGTDTQYF TGCAGTGCTAGAGATCTCAGCGGGGGCACAGATACGCAGTATTTT TRBJ2-3 many TRBD2 TRBV20-1
CATSDPLGQGWDTGELFF TGTGCCACCAGTGATCCACTCGGACAGGGGTGGGACACCGGGGAGCTGTTTTTT TRBJ2-2 many TRBD1 TRBV24-1
CSVEDSRETQYF TGCAGTGTCGAGGACAGCCGAGAGACCCAGTACTTC TRBJ2-5 many - TRBV20-1
CSARQPLNTEAFF TGCAGTGCTAGACAGCCTTTGAACACTGAAGCTTTCTTT TRBJ1-1 many - TRBV20-1
CAIRDREGHEQYF TGTGCCATCAGGGACAGGGAGGGGCACGAGCAGTACTTC TRBJ2-7 many - TRBV10-3
CASRDRVGNSPLNF TGTGCCAGCAGGGACAGGGTCGGAAATTCACCCCTCAACTTT TRBJ1-6 - TRBD1 TRBV6-6
CASSRNSMINEQFF TGTGCCAGCAGTCGGAATAGCATGATCAATGAGCAGTTCTTC TRBJ2-1 many - TRBV6-5
CATSAPAGQGAVDEQFF TGTGCCACCAGTGCCCCCGCTGGGCAGGGGGCCGTCGATGAGCAGTTCTTC TRBJ2-1 many TRBD1 TRBV24-1
CASSLSGGIKDTQYF TGTGCCAGCAGCTTATCAGGGGGCATTAAGGATACGCAGTATTTT TRBJ2-3 many TRBD1 TRBV5-5
CASSPGDRGTDTQYF TGCGCCAGCAGCCCAGGGGACAGGGGGACAGATACGCAGTATTTT TRBJ2-3 many TRBD1 TRBV5-1
CASSEDGTSYEQYF TGTGCCAGCAGTGAGGACGGGACCTCCTACGAGCAGTACTTC TRBJ2-7 medium-sized - TRBV25-1
CASSPPGLRTQYF TGTGCCAGCAGCCCTCCTGGGCTAAGGACCCAGTACTTC TRBJ2-5 many - TRBV7-3
CSVQPGQGTGNTIYF TGCAGCGTCCAACCGGGACAGGGTACGGGAAACACCATATATTTT TRBJ1-3 many TRBD1 TRBV29-1
CASSFDDIGNSPLHF TGCGCCAGCAGCTTCGACGACATCGGGAATTCACCCCTACACTTT TRBJ1-6 - - TRBV5-1
CASSRQRGLKDTQYF TGTGCTAGCAGCCGACAGCGGGGGCTCAAAGATACGCAGTATTTT TRBJ2-3 many TRBD2 TRBV7-7
CASSFGGAIAETQYF TGTGCCAGCAGTTTCGGGGGGGCGATAGCAGAGACCCAGTACTTC TRBJ2-5 many TRBD2 TRBV12-3/TRBV12-4
CASTNGGIHSPLHF TGTGCCAGCACCAACGGGGGGATACATTCACCCCTCCACTTT TRBJ1-6 many - TRBV7-9
CASSLQGANTEAFF TGTGCCAGCAGCTTACAGGGGGCGAACACTGAAGCTTTCTTT TRBJ1-1 many TRBD1 TRBV7-3
CASSLGVASAYEQYF TGCGCCAGCAGCTTGGGAGTGGCCTCTGCCTACGAGCAGTACTTC TRBJ2-7 - - TRBV5-1
CATGGLAGGRDTGELFF TGTGCCACCGGGGGACTAGCGGGGGGGCGCGACACCGGGGAGCTGTTTTTT TRBJ2-2 many TRBD2 TRBV15
CASSSYGQEQFF TGTGCCAGCAGCTCCTATGGACAGGAGCAGTTCTTC TRBJ2-1 many - TRBV5-5
CASSLAPGEQFF TGTGCCAGCAGTTTAGCGCCGGGTGAGCAGTTCTTC TRBJ2-1 - - TRBV12-3/TRBV12-4
CASSQFTGHQETQYF TGCGCCAGCAGCCAGTTCACAGGGCACCAAGAGACCCAGTACTTC TRBJ2-5 many - TRBV4-1
CASSLKPNTGELFF TGTGCCAGCAGCTTAAAGCCGAACACCGGGGAGCTGTTTTTT TRBJ2-2 many - TRBV7-2
CSARDGSGGANEQFF TGCAGTGCTAGAGATGGTAGCGGGGGGGCCAATGAGCAGTTCTTC TRBJ2-1 many TRBD2 TRBV20-1
CASSLDSSTDTQYF TGCGCCAGCAGCTTGGATAGTAGTACAGATACGCAGTATTTT TRBJ2-3 many - TRBV5-1
CASTRGDQPQNF TGTGCCAGCACCCGGGGGGATCAGCCCCAGAATTTT TRBJ1-5 - - TRBV12-3/TRBV12-4
CAISDQGYEQYF TGTGCCATCAGTGATCAGGGATATGAGCAGTACTTC TRBJ2-7 many - TRBV10-3
CAITSRGVTYEQYF TGTGCCATCACTTCGAGGGGCGTCACCTACGAGCAGTACTTC TRBJ2-7 many - TRBV10-3
CASSVQGNNEQFF TGTGCCAGCAGCGTACAGGGGAACAATGAGCAGTTCTTC TRBJ2-1 many - TRBV9
CASREDFKQGRGNQPQNF TGTGCCAGCAGGGAAGACTTTAAACAGGGGAGAGGCAATCAGCCCCAGAATTTT TRBJ1-5 - TRBD1 TRBV14
CSAGGAGGGETQYF TGCAGTGCCGGCGGGGCAGGGGGCGGGGAGACCCAGTACTTC TRBJ2-5 many TRBD1 TRBV20-1
CASSLFGNTEAFF TGTGCCAGCAGCTTGTTTGGGAACACTGAAGCTTTCTTT TRBJ1-1 many - TRBV5-5
CSSFLPLAGGGDTQYF TGCAGTTCATTTTTACCTCTAGCGGGGGGAGGAGATACGCAGTATTTT TRBJ2-3 - TRBD2 TRBV20-1
CASSSQSGVLNQPQHF TGTGCCAGCAGTTCCCAGTCAGGGGTCTTAAATCAGCCCCAGCATTTT TRBJ1-5 many - TRBV12-3/TRBV12-4
CASSHSGQGDQPQHF TGTGCCAGCAGTCATTCGGGACAGGGGGATCAGCCCCAGCATTTT TRBJ1-5 many TRBD1 TRBV12-3/TRBV12-4
CASSSRHYEQYF TGTGCCAGCAGTTCCCGTCACTACGAGCAGTACTTC TRBJ2-7 many - TRBV5-6
CASSLPLAGGEGDTQYF TGCGCCAGCAGCTTACCCCTAGCGGGGGGAGAAGGAGATACGCAGTATTTT TRBJ2-3 many TRBD2 TRBV5-1